This T cell receptor (beta chain) was identified in a study of blood T cell repertoires in COVID-19. As for the study in general: Donors in the United States, Italy and Spain gave samples during acute or convalescent COVID-19. The analysed material was cDNA or gDNA that came from T cells, B-cell-depleted T cells, or PBMCs.

The CDR3 is made up of 16 amino acids. Germline values: CDR1 PRHDT, CDR2 FYEKMQ (reference sequence). The junction had 4 bases not matched to a gene; V was cut back by 3 bases and J by 3 bases. Per the study methods: Nucleated cell counts were estimated from reference gene primer amplification. Assay: immunoSEQ multiplex PCR; the TCRdb copy retains only in-frame clones and omits some. The DNA was the basis for D and trimming; V, J and clone size are from that table. The sample has about 39,000 clones, more than 80% seen once. This clonotype originated in a human donor in a cohort sampled during active or convalescent COVID-19. The donor label of this sample is uncertain. Sequencing used peripheral blood. This chain links TRBV13 with TRBJ2-2, with 10 nucleotides matching TRBD2. The CDR3 coding sequence is TGTGCCAGCAGCTTCACTAGCGGGGAAGACACCGGGGAGCTGTTTTTT. Encoded protein: CASSFTSGEDTGELFF.